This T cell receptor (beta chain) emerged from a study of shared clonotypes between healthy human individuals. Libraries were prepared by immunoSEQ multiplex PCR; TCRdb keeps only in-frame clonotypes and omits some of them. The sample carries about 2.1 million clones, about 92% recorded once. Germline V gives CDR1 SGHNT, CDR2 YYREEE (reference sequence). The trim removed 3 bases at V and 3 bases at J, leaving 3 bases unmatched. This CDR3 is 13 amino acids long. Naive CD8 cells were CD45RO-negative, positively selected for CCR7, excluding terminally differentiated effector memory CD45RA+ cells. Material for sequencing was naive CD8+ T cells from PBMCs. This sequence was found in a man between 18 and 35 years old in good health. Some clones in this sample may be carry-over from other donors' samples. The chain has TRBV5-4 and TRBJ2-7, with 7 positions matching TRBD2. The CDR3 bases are TGTGCCAGCAGCTGGGACTACCACTACGAGCAGTACTTC. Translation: CASSWDYHYEQYF.